Shown below are 6 T cell receptor beta chains from a single sample sequenced in a study of metastatic and nonmetastatic thyroid tumors. TCRdb re-called the PCR reads through MiXCR. Counted here are 3,500 to 5,000 clones, more than 30% occurring once; the ten biggest clones make up under 60%. Patients were all untreated before their thyroid surgery. The sequenced material came from tumor tissue. These receptors were taken from a female donor with papillary thyroid cancer or a benign thyroid nodule (not recorded which). Some clones in this sample may be carry-over from other donors' samples.

This clone was detected a few times. This chain links TRBV12-3 or TRBV12-4 with TRBJ1-3, with D perhaps matching TRBD1 (5 bases). The CDR3 spans 14 residues. Trimming stripped 3 bases from V and 2 bases from J, with 8 bases between. The CDR3 nucleotides read TGTGCCAGCAGTTTGGGGGTAACTGGAAACACCATATATTTT. Its protein product is CASSLGVTGNTIYF.

The chain has TRBV4-1 and TRBJ1-6; D remains ambiguous. This CDR3 comprises 15 residues. The ends were cut back, 3 bases at V and 9 bases at J, with 15 bases in the middle. The germline CDR1 and CDR2 sequences are MGHRA and YSYEKL. The CDR3 here is CASSHDGEFGSPLHF. The CDR3 nucleotides read TGCGCCAGCAGCCACGACGGGGAGTTTGGTTCACCCCTCCACTTT.

The genes are TRBV6-1 and TRBJ2-7; the D gene is possibly TRBD1 (5 bases). V was trimmed by 5 bases and J by 3 bases, leaving 14 bases between them. CDR1 and CDR2 from the germline V gene are MNHNS and SASEGT. The CDR3 sequence is 14 residues long. CDR3 nucleotide sequence: TGTGCCAGCAGTCCAGACAGCGCCTACTACGAGCAGTACTTC. Translating it yields CASSPDSAYYEQYF.

This clone was detected a few times. Here the CDR3 reads CASSINLVLSTPGYTF. The CDR3 DNA reads as TGTGCCAGCAGTATAAATTTAGTATTATCCACTCCCGGCTACACCTTC. The chain is built from TRBV6-1 and TRBJ1-2; D not resolved. V shed 5 bases and J shed 8 bases, with 24 bases lying between them. The CDR3 runs to 16 residues. Looked up from germline, CDR1 is MNHNS and CDR2 is SASEGT.

The V and J genes are TRBV28 and TRBJ2-7; D is perhaps TRBD2 (6 bases). The CDR3 is 17 amino acids. The germline CDR1 and CDR2 sequences are MDHEN and SYDVKM. The V gene lost 5 bases and the J gene lost 4 bases, with 24 bases spanning the gap. The CDR3 DNA reads as TGTGCCAGCAGTCCCTCCCCCTATGGCGGGACCAATTACGAGCAGTACTTC. Its protein product is CASSPSPYGGTNYEQYF.

This clone was observed a few times. The chain has TRBV12-3 or TRBV12-4 and TRBJ2-3; D not certain. V dropped 1 base and J dropped 2 bases, with 4 bases sitting between them. The CDR3 sequence is 13 residues long. CDR3 sequence: CASSLDHTDTQYF. The CDR3 DNA reads TGTGCCAGCAGTTTAGACCACACAGATACGCAGTATTTT.